This T cell receptor beta chain originates from a study of OX40 agonist ivuxolimab in advanced cancers. Across the whole study: Ivuxolimab, which is an agonistic anti-OX40 (CD134) antibody, was administered to the patients. Ivuxolimab was administered intravenously to patients at 0.01 to 10 mg/kg every 2 weeks. Participants averaged about 66 years of age (range roughly 20 to 90) and were 75% to 90% male.

This table comes from immunoSEQ multiplex PCR, and its TCRdb copy is limited to in-frame clones, with some not included. The repertoire holds some 64,000 clones, with around 92% as singletons. This sequence was found in an adult with an advanced solid tumor such as melanoma, head and neck, liver or kidney cancer. Sample: CD4+ or CD8+ T cells sorted from blood, taken in a trial of the OX40 agonist ivuxolimab.

CDR3 residues: CASSYSRGYHSPLHF. For the CDR3, the DNA is TGTGCCAGCAGTTACTCTAGGGGTTATCATTCACCCCTCCACTTT. The rearrangement joins TRBV6-5 to TRBJ1-6; a weak D match, TRBD1 (5 bases). Trimming removed 0 bases from V and 8 bases from J, with 11 bases in between. The CDR3 sequence is 15 residues long. Germline V lookup: CDR1 MNHEY, CDR2 SVGAGI.